This TCR beta chain originates from a study of human T cells and chemical hapten exposure. From germline, CDR1 is MGHRA and CDR2 YSYEKL. Trimming left V 1 base short and J 1 base short, with 12 bases between. CDR3 length: 16 amino acids. This clonotype has a count of ten or more. A single record per CDR3 protein comes from TCRdb applying MiXCR to the RACE reads. The repertoire has roughly 120,000 distinct CDR3 sequences, roughly 10% of them found once; the top ten carry around 3%. Time point noted: patch test 2, 6 weeks after DPC sensitization. Treatment described: therapeutic diphenylcyclopropenone sensitization with weekly scalp DPC.

The chain is built from TRBV4-1 and TRBJ2-3; D is uncertain. The clonotype originates from a woman aged 40 to 50 with alopecia areata. Some clones in this sample may be carry-over from other donors' samples. This specimen consisted of whole blood, obtained in connection with sensitization to the hapten diphenylcyclopropenone (DPC). As DNA, the CDR3 is TGCGCCAGCAGCCAAGTTAATCTAGTCCGCACAGATACGCAGTATTTT. The encoded protein is CASSQVNLVRTDTQYF.